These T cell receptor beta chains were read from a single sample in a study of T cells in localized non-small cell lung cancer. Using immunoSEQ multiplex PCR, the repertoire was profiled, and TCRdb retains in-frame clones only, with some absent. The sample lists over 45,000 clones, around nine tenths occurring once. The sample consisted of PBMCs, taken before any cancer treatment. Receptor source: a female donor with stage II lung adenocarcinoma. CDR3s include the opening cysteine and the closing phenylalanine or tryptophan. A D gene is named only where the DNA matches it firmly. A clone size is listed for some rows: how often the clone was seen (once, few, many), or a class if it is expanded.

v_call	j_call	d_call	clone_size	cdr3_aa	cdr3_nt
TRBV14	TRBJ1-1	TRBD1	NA	CASSFGQGNSNTEAFF	TGTGCCAGCAGTTTTGGACAGGGAAATTCGAACACTGAAGCTTTCTTT
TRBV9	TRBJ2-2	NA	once	CASSMNSARTNTGELFF	TGTGCCAGCAGCATGAATTCGGCGCGGACGAACACCGGGGAGCTGTTTTTT
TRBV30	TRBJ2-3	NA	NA	CAWSLLGTQYF	TGTGCCTGGAGTCTCCTGGGTACGCAGTATTTT
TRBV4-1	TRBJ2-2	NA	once	CASSFIGPGKDTGELFF	TGCGCCAGCAGCTTTATTGGACCCGGGAAGGACACCGGGGAGCTGTTTTTT
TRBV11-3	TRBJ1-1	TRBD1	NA	CASSPGTGAEAFF	TGTGCCAGCAGCCCAGGGACAGGGGCTGAAGCTTTCTTT
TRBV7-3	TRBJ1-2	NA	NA	CASSPQPNYGYTF	TGTGCCAGCAGTCCCCAACCCAACTATGGCTACACCTTC
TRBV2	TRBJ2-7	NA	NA	CASSLRTASYEQYF	TGTGCCAGCTCTCTAAGGACAGCCTCCTACGAGCAGTACTTC
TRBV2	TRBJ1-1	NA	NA	CASSAWSPNTEAFF	TGTGCCAGCAGTGCGTGGTCCCCGAACACTGAAGCTTTCTTT
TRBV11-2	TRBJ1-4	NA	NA	CASSWGAREKLFF	TGTGCCAGCAGCTGGGGGGCAAGGGAAAAACTGTTTTTT
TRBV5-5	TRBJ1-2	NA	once	CASSLDRAGPMNYGYTF	TGTGCCAGCAGCTTGGACAGGGCCGGGCCGATGAACTATGGCTACACCTTC
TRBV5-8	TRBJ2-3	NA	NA	CASSSKGGTSTDTQYF	TGTGCCAGCAGCTCAAAAGGGGGGACGAGCACAGATACGCAGTATTTT
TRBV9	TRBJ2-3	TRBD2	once	CASSAEGGRTSGADTQYF	TGTGCCAGCAGCGCCGAAGGGGGGAGGACTAGCGGGGCAGATACGCAGTATTTT
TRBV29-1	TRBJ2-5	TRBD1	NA	CSVERGQGLETQYF	TGCAGCGTTGAAAGGGGACAGGGTCTGGAGACCCAGTACTTC
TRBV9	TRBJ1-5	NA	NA	CASSVEGAGNQPQHF	TGTGCCAGCAGCGTAGAAGGGGCAGGCAATCAGCCCCAGCATTTT
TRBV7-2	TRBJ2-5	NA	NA	CASSLRRAETQYF	TGTGCCAGCAGCTTAAGACGGGCAGAGACCCAGTACTTC
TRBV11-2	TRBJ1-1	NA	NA	CASSPTLGARSEAFF	TGTGCCAGCAGCCCCACCTTGGGGGCGCGCTCTGAAGCTTTCTTT
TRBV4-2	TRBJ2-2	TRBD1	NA	CASRQGANTGELFF	TGTGCCAGCAGACAGGGGGCGAACACCGGGGAGCTGTTTTTT
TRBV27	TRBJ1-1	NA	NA	CASSSTGPNTEAFF	TGTGCCAGCAGTTCAACAGGACCCAACACTGAAGCTTTCTTT
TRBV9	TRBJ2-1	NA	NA	CASSSTPGKVQFF	TGTGCCAGCAGCTCCACCCCAGGAAAGGTGCAGTTCTTC
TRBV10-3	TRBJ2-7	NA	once	CAISEGGNEQYF	TGTGCCATCAGTGAGGGGGGCAACGAGCAGTACTTC
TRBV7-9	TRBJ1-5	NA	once	CASSLASSNQPQHF	TGTGCCAGCAGCTTAGCCTCTAGCAATCAGCCCCAGCATTTT
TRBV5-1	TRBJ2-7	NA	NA	CASSLAGFYEQYF	TGCGCCAGCAGCTTGGCCGGGTTCTACGAGCAGTACTTC
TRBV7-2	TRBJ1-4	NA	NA	CASSFTARNEKLFF	TGTGCCAGCAGCTTTACAGCCCGTAATGAAAAACTGTTTTTT
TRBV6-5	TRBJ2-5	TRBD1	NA	CASSSPRGPGWTQYF	TGTGCCAGCAGTTCCCCCAGGGGGCCCGGGTGGACCCAGTACTTC
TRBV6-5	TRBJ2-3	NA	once	CASSRDPADTQYF	TGTGCCAGCAGCCGGGACCCGGCGGATACGCAGTATTTT
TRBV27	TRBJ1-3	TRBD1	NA	CASSLSPQGKGSGNTIYF	TGTGCCAGCAGTTTATCCCCACAGGGGAAGGGCTCTGGAAACACCATATATTTT
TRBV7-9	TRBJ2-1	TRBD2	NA	CASSLVNLAGANNEQFF	TGTGCCAGCAGCTTAGTGAATCTAGCGGGGGCGAACAATGAGCAGTTCTTC
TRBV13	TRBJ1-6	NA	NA	CASSLYGRLDNSPLHF	TGTGCCAGCAGCTTGTATGGCAGACTTGATAATTCACCCCTCCACTTT
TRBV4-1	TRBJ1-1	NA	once	CASSRIGETEAFF	TGCGCCAGCAGCCGAATCGGGGAGACTGAAGCTTTCTTT
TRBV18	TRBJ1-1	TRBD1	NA	CASSPGQDTEAFF	TGTGCCAGCTCACCGGGACAGGACACTGAAGCTTTCTTT
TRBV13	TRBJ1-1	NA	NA	CASSLGGATEAFF	TGTGCCAGCAGCTTAGGAGGGGCCACTGAAGCTTTCTTT
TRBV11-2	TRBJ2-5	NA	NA	CASSYSVTLQGRETQYF	TGTGCCAGCAGCTATTCGGTAACCTTGCAGGGGAGAGAGACCCAGTACTTC
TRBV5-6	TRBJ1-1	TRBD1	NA	CASSINQGARNTEAFF	TGTGCCAGCAGCATCAATCAGGGGGCCCGGAACACTGAAGCTTTCTTT
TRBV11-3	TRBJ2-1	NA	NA	CASSSKRHGYNEQFF	TGTGCCAGCAGCTCAAAGAGGCACGGTTACAATGAGCAGTTCTTC
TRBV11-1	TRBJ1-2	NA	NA	CASSLGTNYGYTF	TGTGCCAGCAGCCTTGGGACAAATTATGGCTACACCTTC
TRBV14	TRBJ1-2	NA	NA	CASSQDYGDRNYGYTF	TGTGCCAGCAGCCAAGATTACGGGGACCGTAACTATGGCTACACCTTC
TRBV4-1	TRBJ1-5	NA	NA	CASSQDFRDGINPNQPQHF	TGCGCCAGCAGCCAAGATTTTAGGGACGGCATTAACCCAAATCAGCCCCAGCATTTT
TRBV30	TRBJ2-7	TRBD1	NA	CAWVDRGSYEQYF	TGTGCCTGGGTAGACAGGGGATCCTACGAGCAGTACTTC
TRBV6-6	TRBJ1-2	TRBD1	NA	CAGGTGLVYGYTF	TGTGCCGGAGGGACAGGCCTGGTCTATGGCTACACCTTC
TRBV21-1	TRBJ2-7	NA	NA	CASSKVSGDRGLYEQYF	TGTGCCAGCAGCAAAGTTTCAGGGGACAGGGGGCTCTACGAGCAGTACTTC
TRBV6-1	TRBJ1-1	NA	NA	CASSVPQGRGSAFF	TGTGCCAGCAGTGTCCCACAGGGCAGGGGTTCAGCTTTCTTT
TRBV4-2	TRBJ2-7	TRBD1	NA	CASSQGQGSSYEQYF	TGTGCCAGCAGCCAAGGACAGGGGAGCTCCTACGAGCAGTACTTC
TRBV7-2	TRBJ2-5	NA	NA	CASSLFIVLGETQYF	TGTGCCAGCAGCTTGTTTATCGTCCTGGGAGAGACCCAGTACTTC
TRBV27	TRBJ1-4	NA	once	CASSLSRQTKLFF	TGTGCCAGCAGTTTAAGTCGTCAGACCAAACTGTTTTTT
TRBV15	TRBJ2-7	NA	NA	CATSPSGPPSYEQYF	TGTGCCACCAGCCCTTCCGGCCCTCCTTCCTACGAGCAGTACTTC
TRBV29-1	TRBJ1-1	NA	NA	CSVAETGEAFF	TGCAGCGTTGCGGAGACAGGTGAAGCTTTCTTT
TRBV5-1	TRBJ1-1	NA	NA	CASSEGNTEAFF	TGCGCCAGCAGTGAGGGGAACACTGAAGCTTTCTTT
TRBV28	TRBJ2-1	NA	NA	CASSLITSPNEQFF	TGTGCCAGCAGCTTGATCACCAGCCCCAATGAGCAGTTCTTC
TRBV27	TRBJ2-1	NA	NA	CASSSLESSYNEQFF	TGTGCCAGCAGCTCCCTAGAGAGCTCCTACAATGAGCAGTTCTTC